The 3 T cell receptor beta chains below were found in one sample sequenced in a study of brain metastases from non-small cell lung cancer. Some clones are missing from TCRdb's copy, which holds only in-frame ones; the method was immunoSEQ multiplex PCR. The sample has some 1,400 clones, over 80% seen once. Sequences were obtained from tumor-adjacent normal tissue. The receptors here all came from a donor over 35 with non-small cell lung cancer.

The rearrangement uses TRBV5-6 and TRBJ2-1; TRBD2 matches 11 bases. The ends lost 5 bases at V and 2 bases at J; junction bases unmatched: 6. Germline assignment: CDR1 SGHDT and CDR2 YYEEEE. CDR3 size: 16 residues. The DNA of the CDR3 is TGTGCCAGCAGTCGACCGGGACTAGCGGCCTACAATGAGCAGTTCTTC. This translates into CASSRPGLAAYNEQFF.

The chain links TRBV30 to TRBJ2-3, with 10 positions matching TRBD1. CDR1 is GTSNPN and CDR2 is SVGIG in the germline V gene (reference sequence). CDR3 length equals 15 residues. The V and J ends lost 2 bases and 4 bases, in that order; junction bases with no gene match: 6. The chain's CDR3 is CAWSKATGGPDTQYF. CDR3 in DNA: TGTGCCTGGAGTAAGGCGACAGGGGGCCCAGATACGCAGTATTTT.

Only a few counts were recorded for this clone. The rearrangement links TRBV7-2 to TRBJ2-2, with D possibly being TRBD1 or TRBD2 (6 bases each). The V end was cut by 0 bases, the J end by 4 bases, with 12 bases between. Germline V lookup: CDR1 SGHTA, CDR2 FQGNSA. The CDR3 loop spans 16 amino acids. In nucleotides, the CDR3 is TGTGCCAGCAGCTTAGCATGGGGGGCTAGCACCGGGGAGCTGTTTTTT. Amino acids: CASSLAWGASTGELFF. Full variable domain (remainder filled in from reference TRBV7-2 and TRBJ2-2): GAGVSQSPSNKVTEKGKDVELRCDPISGHTALYWYRQSLGQGLEFLIYFQGNSAPDKSGLPSDRFSAERTGGSVSTLTIQRTQQEDSAVYLCASSLAWGASTGELFFGEGSRLTVL.